These T cell receptor beta chains were read from a single sample in a study of beta chain features in type 1 diabetes. Method: immunoSEQ multiplex PCR; TCRdb's copy keeps in-frame clones and lacks some. The sample shows 330,000 or so clones, about 18% of them seen only once. Material: naive CD4+ T cells from blood. These receptors were taken from a young woman in good health. The CDR3 runs from the conserved cysteine through the conserved F or W. The D gene is left open where the match is weak. Where a row states a size, it is once, few, many or the class of an expanded clone; other rows omit it.

few	.	TRBJ1-5	TRBV29-1	CSFAVRGDQPQHF	TGCAGCTTTGCCGTCAGGGGTGATCAGCCCCAGCATTTT
.	TRBD2	TRBJ2-1	TRBV4-1	CASSQDRLAGRDNEQFF	TGCGCCAGCAGCCAAGACCGACTAGCGGGACGCGACAATGAGCAGTTCTTC
few	TRBD1	TRBJ2-2	TRBV19	CASNQETGAGELFF	TGTGCCAGTAACCAGGAGACAGGGGCCGGGGAGCTGTTTTTT
few	TRBD2	TRBJ2-3	TRBV7-3	CASSLGLAGDTQYF	TGTGCCAGCAGCTTAGGATTAGCGGGGGATACGCAGTATTTT
.	TRBD1	TRBJ2-7	TRBV2	CASSEDRASDEQYF	TGTGCCAGCAGTGAGGACAGGGCCAGCGACGAGCAGTACTTC
few	.	TRBJ1-5	TRBV7-9	CASSWGVNQPQHF	TGTGCCAGCTCATGGGGGGTCAATCAGCCCCAGCATTTT
few	.	TRBJ2-1	TRBV4-3	CASSETGWLYNEQFF	TGCGCCAGCAGCGAAACAGGTTGGCTGTACAATGAGCAGTTCTTC
.	TRBD1	TRBJ1-2	TRBV27	CASSLGDRYGYTF	TGTGCCAGCAGTTTAGGGGACAGATATGGCTACACCTTC
.	TRBD2	TRBJ2-1	TRBV11-2	CASSLWRLAGDAPYNEQFF	TGTGCCAGCAGCTTATGGAGGCTAGCGGGAGATGCGCCCTACAATGAGCAGTTCTTC
few	.	TRBJ1-2	TRBV29-1	CSVEGAVNYGYTF	TGCAGCGTTGAGGGGGCGGTTAACTATGGCTACACCTTC
few	.	TRBJ1-1	TRBV18	CASSGGVDTEAFF	TGTGCCAGCTCAGGAGGAGTAGATACTGAAGCTTTCTTT
.	TRBD2	TRBJ2-3	TRBV12-5	CASGLVLAGAPDTQYF	TGTGCTAGTGGTTTGGTACTAGCGGGGGCCCCAGATACGCAGTATTTT
.	.	TRBJ2-5	TRBV9	CASSPRVAETQYF	TGTGCCAGCAGCCCTCGGGTGGCGGAGACCCAGTACTTC